This T cell receptor beta chain was retrieved from a study of T-cell reconstitution after alpha-beta-depleted transplantation in children. At least ten counts were recorded for this clonotype. Trimming cost V 6 bases and J 6 bases; bases outside gene matches: 2. This CDR3 spans 12 amino acids. Preparation of the TCRbeta library used unique molecular identifiers. MiXCR was run by TCRdb on the PCR reads, yielding one entry per CDR3 protein. Of 190,000 or so distinct CDR3 sequences in the sample, 14% to 15% are singletons; the top ten hold over 10%. The clonotype comes from a human donor who donated a stem cell graft to a child with acute lymphoblastic leukemia. This chain joins TRBV12-3 or TRBV12-4 and TRBJ2-3; 8 positions match TRBD1. The input for sequencing was PBMCs from the stem cell graft donor, taken from the stem cell graft. CDR3: CASSRTGDTQYF. As DNA, the CDR3 is TGTGCCAGCAGCCGGACAGGGGATACGCAGTATTTT.